This TCR beta chain derives from a study of T cell responses to AZD1222 COVID-19 vaccine. This clone appeared a single time. The target antigen is unknown. This CDR3 is built from 13 residues. V was shortened by 7 bases and J by 8 bases, with 15 bases between the two germline ends. Looked up from germline, CDR1 is SNHLY and CDR2 is FYNNEI. Profiled with immunoSEQ multiplex PCR; TCRdb holds only in-frame clones, not every one. The table shows 150,000 or so clones, with about nine tenths occurring only once. General observations from the study: Repertoires in all cases were sampled only once the peak T cell response had passed. Spike-specific TCR breadth and depth both grew after two AZD1222 doses.

Sequences were derived from peripheral blood, sampled 28 days after the second AZD1222 dose. The rearrangement uses TRBV2 and TRBJ2-1; maybe TRBD1 (6 bases). This sequence was found in an adult who received the AZD1222 COVID-19 vaccine. The CDR3, as DNA: TGTGCCAGCATTAGGCAGGGGAAGGATGAGCAGTTCTTC. Translation gives CASIRQGKDEQFF.